The 31 T cell receptor beta chains given below trace back to one sample, sequenced in a study of Graves' ophthalmopathy and Graves' hyperthyroidism. RNA transcripts provided the template for amplifying TCR beta CDR3 regions. RT-PCR in the first round used HTBI primers; a second-round multiplex PCR followed. Using its own MiXCR run on the multiplex PCR reads, TCRdb lists one record per CDR3 protein. The sample holds about 170,000 distinct CDR3 sequences, about 40% seen once. Sequencing was performed on peripheral blood. These receptors all come from a woman in her thirties or forties with Graves' ophthalmopathy.

This clonotype is medium-sized within its sample. J is TRBJ2-7 and V is TRBV2; 8 nucleotides align to TRBD1. The V and J ends lost 8 bases and 4 bases, in that order; junction bases with no gene match: 7. The CDR3 sequence is 13 residues long. Germline V gene lookup returns CDR1 SNHLY and CDR2 FYNNEI. The CDR3 here is CASVWTGTYEQYF. The CDR3 nucleotides read TGTGCCAGCGTTTGGACAGGGACGTACGAGCAGTACTTC. Full variable domain (missing parts from reference TRBV2 and TRBJ2-7): EPEVTQTPSHQVTQMGQEVILRCVPISNHLYFYWYRQILGQKVEFLVSFYNNEISEKSEIFDDQFSVERPDGSNFTLKIRSTKLEDSAMYFCASVWTGTYEQYFGPGTRLTVT.

The chain employs TRBV6-1 and TRBJ1-1, with 7 nucleotides matching TRBD1. J was trimmed by 4 bases and V by 6 bases; bases with no gene match: 5. The length of the CDR3 is 13 residues. Looked up from germline, CDR1 is MNHNS and CDR2 is SASEGT. The CDR3 sequence is CASRQGLGTEAFF. The CDR3 nucleotides are TGTGCCAGCAGACAGGGGTTGGGCACTGAAGCTTTCTTT.

The chain carries TRBV6-5 and TRBJ2-2; no clear D. With 0 bases removed from V and 6 bases from J, the gap between germline ends came to 8 bases. Germline V gives CDR1 MNHEY, CDR2 SVGAGI. The CDR3 sequence is 14 residues long. DNA for the CDR3: TGTGCCAGCAGTTACTCGCCAGGCGCCGGGGAGCTGTTTTTT. This gives the protein CASSYSPGAGELFF.

V and J are TRBV6-2 or TRBV6-3 and TRBJ2-7; unclear D gene. CDR3 length: 17 amino acids. The germline gives CDR1 MNHEY, CDR2 SVGEGT. The ends were cut back, 5 bases at V and 0 bases at J, with 20 bases in the middle. This CDR3 is CASSLTSLRPSSYEQYF. The CDR3, as DNA: TGTGCCAGCAGTCTCACCTCTTTGCGACCTAGCTCCTACGAGCAGTACTTC.

This clonotype was seen more than once but under ten times. The chain carries TRBV11-2 and TRBJ1-1; TRBD1 matches 9 bases. Germline trimming cut 3 bases from V and 6 bases from J; bases unmatched to any gene: 8. Germline CDR1 reads SGHAT; CDR2 reads FQNNGV. The CDR3 covers 15 residues. The CDR3 region is CASSFQGGTGSEAFF. The CDR3 region has the DNA TGTGCCAGCAGCTTCCAGGGCGGGACAGGGTCTGAAGCTTTCTTT. Using reference TRBV11-2 and TRBJ1-1 for the parts outside the CDR3, the full variable domain is EAGVAQSPRYKIIEKRQSVAFWCNPISGHATLYWYQQILGQGPKLLIQFQNNGVVDDSQLPKDRFSAERLKGVDSTLKIQPAKLEDSAVYLCASSFQGGTGSEAFFGQGTRLTVV.

In this sample, this clonotype turned up many times. CDR3 sequence: CASSVLAGLADTQYF. CDR3 DNA sequence: TGTGCCAGCAGTGTACTAGCGGGGTTGGCAGATACGCAGTATTTT. The chain employs TRBV2 and TRBJ2-3; 10 bases map to TRBD2. This CDR3 region has 15 residues. Germline loops: CDR1 SNHLY, CDR2 FYNNEI. Trimming took 4 bases from V and 4 from J; bases not matched to a gene: 5. The entire variable domain, with the rest obtained from reference TRBV2 and TRBJ2-3, is as follows: EPEVTQTPSHQVTQMGQEVILRCVPISNHLYFYWYRQILGQKVEFLVSFYNNEISEKSEIFDDQFSVERPDGSNFTLKIRSTKLEDSAMYFCASSVLAGLADTQYFGPGTRLTVL.

This clonotype was observed many times. The genes are TRBV10-3 and TRBJ1-2; 9 nucleotides align to TRBD1. After removal of 6 bases from V and 8 bases from J, the junction contained 13 bases not matched to a gene. There are 15 residues in the CDR3. Germline V CDR1 and CDR2: ENHRY, SYGVKD. As DNA, the CDR3 is TGTGCCATCAGCAATAATATGGACAGGGGTTACGGCTACACCTTC. This encodes CAISNNMDRGYGYTF.

This chain connects TRBV19 to TRBJ2-2; no firm D call. V was cut by 6 bases and J by 5 bases, with 4 bases left in between. Germline V lookup: CDR1 LNHDA, CDR2 SQIVND (reference sequence). The CDR3 is 11 residues long. CDR3 amino acids: CASRQTGELFF. CDR3 coding DNA: TGTGCCAGTAGGCAGACCGGGGAGCTGTTTTTT.

This clonotype was seen a few times. This chain uses TRBV6-1 with TRBJ2-7; no clear D gene. In germline, CDR1 is MNHNS, CDR2 SASEGT. V was shortened by 6 bases and J by 2 bases, with 14 bases between the two germline ends. The CDR3 runs to 14 residues. CDR3 nucleotide sequence: TGTGCCAGCAGGCCACCCCAGGATACCTACGAGCAGTACTTC. Encoded protein: CASRPPQDTYEQYF.

At least ten counts were recorded for this clonotype. The chain recombines TRBV6-4 with TRBJ1-1; D is uncertain. V shed 6 bases and J shed 0 bases, with 11 bases lying between them. CDR1 is MRHNA and CDR2 is SNTAGT in the germline V gene. This CDR3 contains 14 residues. The CDR3 is CASRAGFMNTEAFF. The DNA for the CDR3 is TGTGCCAGCAGAGCCGGGTTCATGAACACTGAAGCTTTCTTT.

This clonotype was detected a few times. The chain combines TRBV7-2 with TRBJ1-5; possible D gene TRBD1, 5 bases. Trimming removed 4 bases at V and 4 bases at J, with 11 bases between. This CDR3 contains 14 residues. The V gene's germline CDR1 is SGHTA and CDR2 FQGNSA. The CDR3 loop reads CASSSRQPNQPQHF. The CDR3 region has the DNA TGTGCCAGCAGCTCCCGACAGCCGAATCAGCCCCAGCATTTT.

This clonotype has ten or more counts. The chain uses TRBV6-5 and TRBJ2-7, with D perhaps TRBD2 (6 bases). Germline V gives CDR1 MNHEY, CDR2 SVGAGI. V lost 5 bases to trimming and J lost 7 bases, with 18 bases between them. The CDR3 contains 14 residues. CDR3 residues: CASSPLAGEGEQYF. CDR3 DNA sequence: TGTGCCAGCAGTCCACTAGCTGGAGAGGGAGAGCAGTACTTC.

This clonotype was found many times. The chain combines TRBV5-1 with TRBJ1-1; no definite D call. Germline lookup yields CDR1 SGHRS and CDR2 YFSETQ. The CDR3 is 15 amino acids. V lost 1 base, J lost 0 bases, and 10 bases lay in between. The CDR3 coding sequence is TGCGCCAGCAGCTTGTTGGGAAACATGAACACTGAAGCTTTCTTT. Amino acid sequence: CASSLLGNMNTEAFF.

There are many counts of this clonotype. The chain links TRBV12-3 or TRBV12-4 to TRBJ1-1; D not resolved. This CDR3 has 13 amino acids. Deletions cut 1 base from V and 4 bases from J, with 7 bases between. The CDR3 nucleotides are TGTGCCAGCAGTTTAGTGGGTTTCACTGAAGCTTTCTTT. It encodes CASSLVGFTEAFF.

V gene TRBV6-1 combines with J gene TRBJ1-5; 9 bases are shared with TRBD1. CDR1 is MNHNS and CDR2 is SASEGT in the germline V gene. The CDR3 loop spans 13 amino acids. V was pared by 6 bases and J by 7 bases, with 4 bases of the junction left unmatched. The CDR3 nucleotides read TGTGCCAGCAGCGGGACAGGGATCCAGCCCCAGCATTTT. Protein: CASSGTGIQPQHF.

This clonotype was recorded only once. The chain has TRBV12-3 or TRBV12-4 and TRBJ1-2; 7 bases fit TRBD1. The CDR3 has 13 amino acids. V dropped 3 bases and J dropped 5; count of bases not matched to a gene: 3. CDR3 sequence reads: CASSFLTGYGYTF. CDR3 DNA: TGTGCCAGCAGTTTCTTGACAGGGTATGGCTACACCTTC.

The CDR3 sequence: CSVRDRGDSYEQYF. CDR3 DNA sequence: TGCAGCGTGCGCGACAGGGGAGACTCCTACGAGCAGTACTTC. The chain uses TRBV29-1 and TRBJ2-7; 8 bases match TRBD1. The CDR3 consists of 14 residues. Losses at the gene ends were 6 bases for V and 0 bases for J; bases not matched to a gene: 7. The germline gives CDR1 SQVTM, CDR2 ANQGSEA.

This clonotype was picked up many times. CDR3 in DNA: TGTGCCAGCAGTTTGCAGGTTGGCTACACCTTC. This codes for CASSLQVGYTF. V usage is TRBV28 and J usage is TRBJ1-2; no clear D gene. CDR3 length: 11 residues. Trimming shortened V by 3 bases and J by 7 bases, and 6 bases separated the two germline ends. Per germline, CDR1 MDHEN and CDR2 SYDVKM.

In this sample, this clonotype turned up many times. V gene TRBV20-1 combines with J gene TRBJ1-3; D is perhaps TRBD1 (5 bases). CDR3 size: 13 residues. Germline V gene sequence: CDR1 DFQATT, CDR2 SNEGSKA (reference sequence). V was cut by 6 bases and J by 0 bases, with 9 bases left in between. CDR3 amino acids: CSARGVSGNTIYF. CDR3 bases: TGCAGTGCCCGGGGCGTCTCTGGAAACACCATATATTTT.

This clonotype has a count of ten or more. The chain is built from TRBV6-5 and TRBJ1-6; D perhaps matches TRBD1 (6 bases). The ends were cut back, 6 bases at V and 7 bases at J, with 13 bases in the middle. This CDR3 has 14 residues. CDR1 is MNHEY, CDR2 SVGAGI, per germline. The CDR3 DNA is TGTGCCAGCAGCCCGACAGGCGTAAATTCACCCCTCCACTTT. Residues: CASSPTGVNSPLHF.

In this sample, this clonotype turned up a few times. The genes are TRBV12-3 or TRBV12-4 and TRBJ1-1, with 8 positions matching TRBD1. V trimming: 8 bases; J trimming: 6 bases; junction bases outside the gene matches: 11. The CDR3 totals 14 residues. In nucleotides, the CDR3 is TGTGCCAGCGGGGTCGGACAGGGAACGTCTGAAGCTTTCTTT. It specifies CASGVGQGTSEAFF.

This clonotype was seen many times. The rearrangement joins TRBV6-5 to TRBJ1-2; 8 nucleotides line up with TRBD1. The CDR3 contains 15 residues. Germline V lookup: CDR1 MNHEY, CDR2 SVGAGI. After removal of 4 bases from V and 7 bases from J, the junction contained 11 bases not matched to a gene. In DNA, the CDR3 is TGTGCCAGCAGTTTCTCCGGACAGGGTTGGAGTGGCTACACCTTC. As protein: CASSFSGQGWSGYTF.

This clonotype occurred many times. The chain recombines TRBV7-2 with TRBJ2-5; perhaps TRBD2 as D (6 bases). The CDR3 spans 15 residues. V lost 1 base, J lost 5 bases, and 14 bases lay in between. Germline V gene lookup returns CDR1 SGHTA and CDR2 FQGNSA. CDR3 nucleotide sequence: TGTGCCAGCAGCTTAGATCGAACTAGCAGGGAGACCCAGTACTTC. Its translation: CASSLDRTSRETQYF.

This chain links TRBV2 with TRBJ2-7, with D tentatively TRBD2 (6 bases). The CDR3 totals 12 residues. Trimming removed 11 bases at V and 3 bases at J, with 14 bases between. In germline, CDR1 is SNHLY, CDR2 FYNNEI. CDR3 coding DNA: TGTGCCGGGGGGAACGGAGACTACGAGCAGTACTTC. This sequence encodes CAGGNGDYEQYF.

This clonotype occurred many times. The rearrangement joins TRBV19 to TRBJ1-6; tentative D call: TRBD1 (5 bases). This CDR3 is 14 amino acids long. CDR1 and CDR2 (germline): LNHDA, SQIVND (reference sequence). V was clipped by 9 bases and J by 8 bases, with 17 bases between them. CDR3 loop: CASYAGGADSPLHF. DNA of the CDR3: TGTGCCAGCTATGCAGGAGGGGCAGATTCACCCCTCCACTTT.

This clonotype showed up many times. The chain recombines TRBV18 with TRBJ1-6, with TRBD1 identical over 10 bases. The germline gives CDR1 KGHSH, CDR2 LQKENI. After removal of 3 bases from V and 7 bases from J, the junction contained 3 bases not matched to a gene. This CDR3 is 15 amino acids long. The CDR3 is CASSPGGQGNSPLHF. Written as DNA, the CDR3 is TGTGCCAGCTCACCTGGGGGACAGGGGAATTCACCCCTCCACTTT.

The table lists this clonotype with many counts. This chain connects TRBV6-2 or TRBV6-3 to TRBJ2-5; 7 bases line up with TRBD2. Germline loops: CDR1 MNHEY, CDR2 SVGEGT. After removal of 1 base from V and 2 bases from J, the junction contained 7 bases not matched to a gene. There are 16 residues in the CDR3. The CDR3 sequence: CASSYFPSGDQETQYF. In DNA, the CDR3 is TGTGCCAGCAGTTACTTCCCTAGCGGAGATCAAGAGACCCAGTACTTC.

The chain joins TRBV30 to TRBJ1-1, with D unresolved. V was trimmed by 0 bases and J by 11 bases, leaving 13 bases between them. The CDR3 spans 12 residues. In germline, CDR1 is GTSNPN, CDR2 SVGIG (reference sequence). The CDR3 nucleotides are TGTGCCTGGAGTGTAACGTCGGGTCAGGCTTTCTTT. Protein: CAWSVTSGQAFF.

V and J are TRBV2 and TRBJ1-5; D might be TRBD1 (5 bases). The length of the CDR3 is 13 residues. The germline V gene has CDR1 SNHLY and CDR2 FYNNEI. V was pared by 7 bases and J by 5 bases, with 12 bases between. CDR3 region: CASTPGPYQPQHF. The CDR3 DNA sequence: TGTGCCAGCACACCAGGGCCTTATCAGCCCCAGCATTTT.

This clonotype was detected many times. This chain joins TRBV12-3 or TRBV12-4 and TRBJ2-5, with D perhaps matching TRBD2 (5 bases). The CDR3 loop spans 12 amino acids. The V and J ends lost 6 bases and 0 bases respectively, with 5 bases between them. The CDR3 reads CASSGNQETQYF. CDR3 nucleotides: TGTGCCAGCAGCGGGAACCAAGAGACCCAGTACTTC.

At least ten counts were recorded for this clonotype. The chain joins TRBV28 to TRBJ1-5, with a tentative D call TRBD1 (5 bases). CDR1 is MDHEN, CDR2 SYDVKM, per germline. Trimming pared 5 bases from V and 4 bases from J, leaving 12 bases between. The CDR3 is 14 amino acids. CDR3 loop: CASSVGTTNQPQHF. The DNA of the CDR3 is TGTGCCAGCAGTGTAGGGACCACTAATCAGCCCCAGCATTTT.